The 7 T cell receptor beta chains listed next were all sequenced from one sample in a study of blood T cell repertoires in COVID-19. Profiling relied on immunoSEQ multiplex PCR, and the TCRdb table lists in-frame clones only, not all of them. The table has over 45,000 clones, over 80% seen once. Specimen: peripheral blood. All receptors derive from a human donor in a cohort sampled during active COVID-19.

V usage is TRBV19 and J usage is TRBJ1-1, with D hard to call. V was pared by 5 bases and J by 1 base, with 5 bases between. This CDR3 contains 12 residues. Germline CDR1 LNHDA, CDR2 SQIVND (reference sequence). CDR3 sequence: CASSAGNTEAFF. As DNA, the CDR3 is TGTGCCAGTAGTGCCGGGAACACTGAAGCTTTCTTT.

The CDR3 nucleotides are TGCGCCAGCAGCCAAGATCCAAGGCGGCGCTTAGGGGATGAAAAACTGTTTTTT. This codes for CASSQDPRRRLGDEKLFF. The chain links TRBV4-1 to TRBJ1-4; D might be TRBD1 (5 bases). CDR1 is MGHRA, CDR2 YSYEKL, per germline. The CDR3 runs to 18 residues. Trimming cost V 0 bases and J 6 bases, with 20 bases left between them.

This clone was seen a handful of times. The rearrangement links TRBV6-2 or TRBV6-3 to TRBJ2-2; 10 nucleotides match TRBD2. The CDR3 is made up of 16 amino acids. In germline, CDR1 is MNHEY, CDR2 SVGEGT. Trimming took 6 bases from V and 0 from J; bases not matched to a gene: 4. The CDR3 region is CASSVTSGTNTGELFF. DNA of the CDR3: TGTGCCAGCAGCGTCACTAGCGGGACGAACACCGGGGAGCTGTTTTTT.

The J gene is TRBJ2-5, the V gene TRBV4-2; 15 nucleotides line up with TRBD2. Germline V lookup: CDR1 LGHNA, CDR2 YNFKEQ. The CDR3 is 17 amino acids. After removal of 2 bases from V and 4 bases from J, the junction contained 5 bases not matched to a gene. The CDR3: CASSQRRGLAGGETQYF. The CDR3 DNA sequence: TGTGCCAGCAGCCAACGAAGGGGACTAGCGGGGGGAGAGACCCAGTACTTC.

The gene calls are TRBV6-4 and TRBJ1-6; D gene unclear. The V gene's germline CDR1 is MRHNA and CDR2 SNTAGT. Trimming removed 6 bases from V and 7 bases from J, with 10 bases in between. There are 13 residues in the CDR3. The CDR3 coding sequence is TGTGCCAGCAGGAATACAGAGAATTCACCCCTCCACTTT. Translating it yields CASRNTENSPLHF.

The chain is built from TRBV7-2 and TRBJ2-7; 13 bases are a match to TRBD2. With V trimmed by 1 base and J by 0 bases, 6 bases remained unmatched. Germline-derived CDR1 and CDR2 are SGHTA and FQGNSA. This CDR3 region has 18 residues. This chain's CDR3 is CASSLGGTSGDFSYEQYF. In DNA form, the CDR3 reads TGTGCCAGCAGCTTAGGGGGGACTAGCGGGGACTTCTCCTACGAGCAGTACTTC.

A single count supports this clone. V and J are TRBV18 and TRBJ2-5, with D possibly TRBD2 on 5 matching bases. The CDR3 extends over 14 amino acids. From germline, CDR1 is KGHSH and CDR2 LQKENI. Trimming pared 2 bases from V and 5 bases from J, leaving 12 bases between. The CDR3 loop is CASSPGPGWETQYF. CDR3 in DNA: TGTGCCAGCTCACCAGGTCCGGGATGGGAGACCCAGTACTTC.